This T cell receptor (beta chain) was identified during a study of blood T cell repertoires in COVID-19. Background on the study: Collection of acute and convalescent COVID-19 samples took place in the United States, Italy and Spain. T cells, B-cell-depleted T cells, or PBMCs supplied cDNA or gDNA.

Per the original data handling: The assay estimated nucleated cells by amplifying reference gene primers. Profiling relied on immunoSEQ multiplex PCR, and the TCRdb table lists in-frame clones only, not all of them. The V and J calls and clone size were taken over from that table, and D and trimming were inferred from the DNA. The repertoire has about 150,000 clones, 80% to 90% of them found once; the top ten carry around 2.9%. CDR1 and CDR2 from the germline V gene are KGHSH and LQKENI. This CDR3 region has 16 residues. The germline V and J ends were trimmed by 4 bases and 0 bases, with 15 bases remaining between them.

This clonotype originated in a man aged 55 to 70 with active or convalescent COVID-19. The chain combines TRBV18 with TRBJ1-2, with D uncertain. Sequencing was done on a sample of peripheral blood. In DNA, the CDR3 is TGTGCCAGCTCACGTTCGGGAGGATTAGCTAACTATGGCTACACCTTC. This codes for CASSRSGGLANYGYTF.